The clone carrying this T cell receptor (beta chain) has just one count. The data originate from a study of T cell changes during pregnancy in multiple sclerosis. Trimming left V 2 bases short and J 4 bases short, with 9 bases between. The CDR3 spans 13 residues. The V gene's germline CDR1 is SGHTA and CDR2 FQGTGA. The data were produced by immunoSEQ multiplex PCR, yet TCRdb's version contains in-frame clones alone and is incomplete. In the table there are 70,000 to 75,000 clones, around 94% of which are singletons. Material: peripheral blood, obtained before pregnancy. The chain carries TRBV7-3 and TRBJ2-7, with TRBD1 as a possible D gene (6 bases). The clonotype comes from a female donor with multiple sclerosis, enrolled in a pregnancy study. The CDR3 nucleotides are TGTGCCAGCAGCTTACGAGGGGGATACGAGCAGTACTTC. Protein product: CASSLRGGYEQYF.